Following are 14 T cell receptor beta chains from one sample sequenced in a study of shared clonotypes between healthy human individuals. Naive CD8 cells, CD45RO-negative and positively selected for CCR7, excluded terminally differentiated effector memory CD45RA+ cells. Sequencing was performed with immunoSEQ multiplex PCR; in TCRdb, only in-frame clones are kept and a portion is missing. Among roughly 1,800,000 clones, just under 95% were seen once, and the ten largest hold approximately 1%. Sequencing was done on a sample of naive CD8+ T cells sorted from blood. These TCRs come from a young man in good health.

This clone has a single count. V and J are TRBV4-1 and TRBJ1-1; D call uncertain. Trimming stripped 5 bases from V and 3 bases from J, with 13 bases between. Germline assignment: CDR1 MGHRA and CDR2 YSYEKL. The CDR3 covers 14 residues. In nucleotides, the CDR3 is TGCGCCAGCAGCTCCGACCACGGGGACACTGAAGCTTTCTTT. Its protein product is CASSSDHGDTEAFF.

This clone occurred once. The chain carries TRBV4-3 and TRBJ2-3, with TRBD1 matching over 7 bases. From germline, CDR1 is LGHNA and CDR2 YSLEER. This CDR3 has 16 residues. Trimming took 5 bases from V and 3 from J; bases not matched to a gene: 11. CDR3 in DNA: TGCGCCAGCAGCGCCTCCGGGACAGTCCGGACAGATACGCAGTATTTT. This codes for CASSASGTVRTDTQYF.

The V gene is TRBV5-1, the J gene TRBJ1-1; D unresolved. Germline values: CDR1 SGHRS, CDR2 YFSETQ. This CDR3 has 13 residues. V lost 0 bases, J lost 5 bases, and 8 bases lay in between. In nucleotides, the CDR3 is TGCGCCAGCAGCTTGGGTGGCTGGACTGAAGCTTTCTTT. Its translation is CASSLGGWTEAFF.

This chain links TRBV7-6 with TRBJ1-1, with 8 bases aligning to TRBD1. This CDR3 has 15 residues. Germline trimming cut 1 base from V and 3 bases from J; bases unmatched to any gene: 4. Germline V gene lookup returns CDR1 SGHVS and CDR2 FNYEAQ. CDR3 protein: CASSLGPTGDTEAFF. The CDR3 nucleotides read TGTGCCAGCAGCTTAGGCCCGACAGGGGACACTGAAGCTTTCTTT.

The rearrangement joins TRBV5-6 to TRBJ1-2, with TRBD1 matching over 7 bases. The CDR3 runs to 15 residues. After removal of 3 bases from V and 5 bases from J, the junction contained 10 bases not matched to a gene. Germline assignment: CDR1 SGHDT and CDR2 YYEEEE. CDR3 bases: TGTGCCAGCAGCTCCGAAACAGGGGTTACTTATGGCTACACCTTC. Translating gives CASSSETGVTYGYTF.

The CDR3 loop reads CASSLQGSSYNEQFF. The CDR3 DNA sequence: TGTGCCAGCAGTTTGCAGGGGAGCTCCTACAATGAGCAGTTCTTC. The chain uses TRBV28 and TRBJ2-1, with D perhaps matching TRBD1 (6 bases). The CDR3 spans 15 residues. The germline V gene has CDR1 MDHEN and CDR2 SYDVKM. V lost 3 bases and J 0 bases, leaving 9 bases between the germline ends.

This clone was detected only a few times. This chain joins TRBV7-9 and TRBJ2-7; 9 nucleotides line up with TRBD2. Germline loops: CDR1 SEHNR, CDR2 FQNEAQ (reference sequence). CDR3 length: 15 residues. J lost 6 bases, V lost 1 base, and 7 bases had no gene match. The CDR3 DNA sequence: TGTGCCAGCAGCTTAGGCGGGAGGGAAATAGGCGAGCAGTACTTC. Its translation: CASSLGGREIGEQYF.

For this clone: The sample holds other DNA sequences that translate to the same CDR3. The J gene is TRBJ1-1, the V gene TRBV19; tentatively, D is TRBD1 (5 bases). V was clipped by 3 bases and J by 5 bases, with 13 bases between them. This CDR3 is 14 amino acids long. CDR1 is LNHDA, CDR2 SQIVND, per germline (reference sequence). The CDR3, as DNA: TGTGCCAGTAGTATCGGGCAGGGAGGGACTGAAGCTTTCTTT. The encoded protein is CASSIGQGGTEAFF.

The CDR3 here is CASSLKMDYGYTF. In DNA, the CDR3 is TGTGCCAGCAGCTTAAAAATGGACTATGGCTACACCTTC. The rearrangement links TRBV13 to TRBJ1-2; no firm D call. V was clipped by 2 bases and J by 3 bases, with 7 bases between them. There are 13 residues in the CDR3. The germline CDR1 and CDR2 sequences are PRHDT and FYEKMQ (reference sequence).

This chain connects TRBV28 to TRBJ1-6; D may be TRBD1 (5 bases). Germline V gives CDR1 MDHEN, CDR2 SYDVKM. The CDR3 has 16 amino acids. V was pared by 6 bases and J by 6 bases, with 18 bases between. The CDR3 sequence: CASSLQVPAGNSPLHF. In nucleotides, the CDR3 is TGTGCCAGCAGCCTACAGGTTCCCGCCGGTAATTCACCCCTCCACTTT.

In its sample, this clone was seen once. This chain links TRBV27 with TRBJ2-2, with D possibly being TRBD1 (5 bases). This CDR3 is built from 14 residues. From germline, CDR1 is MNHEY and CDR2 SMNVEV (reference sequence). Trimming removed 5 bases at V and 5 bases at J, with 12 bases between. In nucleotides, the CDR3 is TGTGCCAGCAGTCAAAATACAGGAACCGGGGAGCTGTTTTTT. It yields the protein CASSQNTGTGELFF.

This clone was counted a single time. The V and J genes are TRBV29-1 and TRBJ1-3, with D unresolved. This CDR3 region has 14 residues. CDR1 and CDR2 from the germline V gene are SQVTM and ANQGSEA. Trimming cost V 3 bases and J 2 bases, with 11 bases left between them. The CDR3 sequence is CSVDFAETGNTIYF. The CDR3 DNA sequence: TGCAGCGTTGATTTCGCGGAAACTGGAAACACCATATATTTT.

This chain joins TRBV5-4 and TRBJ1-6, with no clear D. The CDR3 length is 14 residues. Germline V gene sequence: CDR1 SGHNT, CDR2 YYREEE (reference sequence). V was shortened by 2 bases and J by 9 bases, with 12 bases between the two germline ends. The CDR3: CASSLQSAVSPLHF. CDR3 DNA: TGTGCCAGCAGCTTACAGTCTGCTGTTTCACCCCTCCACTTT. The whole variable domain, remainder taken from reference TRBV5-4 and TRBJ1-6, is ETGVTQSPTHLIKTRGQQVTLRCSSQSGHNTVSWYQQALGQGPQFIFQYYREEENGRGNFPPRFSGLQFPNYSSELNVNALELDDSALYLCASSLQSAVSPLHFGNGTRLTVT.

The chain is built from TRBV21-1 and TRBJ1-2; the table's D call TRBD1 went unverified against the DNA. TRBV21-1 is a recognized pseudogene. The CDR3 sequence is 14 residues long. The CDR3 reads CASSKTSRAYGYTF. CDR3 bases: TGTGCCAGCAGCAAAACTTCCAGGGCCTATGGCTACACCTTC.